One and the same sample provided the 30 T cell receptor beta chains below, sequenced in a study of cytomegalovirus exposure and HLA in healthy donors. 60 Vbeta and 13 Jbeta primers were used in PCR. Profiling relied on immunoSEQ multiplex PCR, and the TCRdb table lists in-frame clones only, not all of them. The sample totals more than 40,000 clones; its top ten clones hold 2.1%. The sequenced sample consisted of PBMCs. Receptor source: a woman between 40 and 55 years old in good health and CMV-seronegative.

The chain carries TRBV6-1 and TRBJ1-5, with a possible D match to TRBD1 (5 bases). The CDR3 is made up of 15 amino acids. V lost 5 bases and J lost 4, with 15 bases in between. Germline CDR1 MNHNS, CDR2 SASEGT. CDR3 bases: TGTGCCAGCAGTCCCCCGGCGACAGCTAATCAGCCCCAGCATTTT. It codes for CASSPPATANQPQHF.

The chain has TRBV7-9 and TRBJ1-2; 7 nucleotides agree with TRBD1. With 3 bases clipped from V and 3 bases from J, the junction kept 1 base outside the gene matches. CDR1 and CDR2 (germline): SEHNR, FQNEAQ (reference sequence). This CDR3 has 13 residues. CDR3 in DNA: TGTGCCAGCAGCTTTACAGGGGACTATGGCTACACCTTC. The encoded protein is CASSFTGDYGYTF.

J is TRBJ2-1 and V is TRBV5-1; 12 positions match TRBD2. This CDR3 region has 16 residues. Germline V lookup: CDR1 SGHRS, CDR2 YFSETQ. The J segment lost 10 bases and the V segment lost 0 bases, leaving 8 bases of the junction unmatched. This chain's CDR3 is CASSLAATSGSEEQFF. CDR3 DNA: TGCGCCAGCAGCTTGGCCGCGACTAGCGGGAGTGAAGAGCAGTTCTTC. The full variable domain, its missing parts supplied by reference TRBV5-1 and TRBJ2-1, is KAGVTQTPRYLIKTRGQQVTLSCSPISGHRSVSWYQQTPGQGLQFLFEYFSETQRNKGNFPGRFSGRQFSNSRSEMNVSTLELGDSALYLCASSLAATSGSEEQFFGPGTRLTVL.

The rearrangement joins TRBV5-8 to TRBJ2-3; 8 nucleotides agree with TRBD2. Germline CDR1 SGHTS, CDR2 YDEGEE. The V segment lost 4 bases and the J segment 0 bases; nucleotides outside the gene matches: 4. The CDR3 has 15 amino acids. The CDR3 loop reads CASSPRGGSTDTQYF. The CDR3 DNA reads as TGTGCCAGCAGCCCCCGGGGGGGCAGCACAGATACGCAGTATTTT.

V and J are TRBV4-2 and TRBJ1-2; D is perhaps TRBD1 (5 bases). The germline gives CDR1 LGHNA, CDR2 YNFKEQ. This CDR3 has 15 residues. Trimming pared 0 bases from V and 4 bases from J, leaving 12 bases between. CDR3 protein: CASSQDRGGGYGYTF. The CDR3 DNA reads TGTGCCAGCAGCCAAGATCGTGGGGGGGGCTATGGCTACACCTTC.

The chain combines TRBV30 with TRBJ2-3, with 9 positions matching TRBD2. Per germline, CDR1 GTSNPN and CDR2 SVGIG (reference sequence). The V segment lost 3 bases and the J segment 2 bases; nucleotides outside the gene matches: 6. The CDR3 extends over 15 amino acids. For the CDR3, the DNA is TGTGCCTGGAGCTCGACTAGCGGTCCCACAGATACGCAGTATTTT. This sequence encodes CAWSSTSGPTDTQYF.

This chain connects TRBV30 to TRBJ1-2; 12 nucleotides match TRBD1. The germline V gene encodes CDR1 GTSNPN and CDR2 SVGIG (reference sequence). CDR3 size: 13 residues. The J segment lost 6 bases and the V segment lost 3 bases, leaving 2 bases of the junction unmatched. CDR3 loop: CAWRGQGAHGYTF. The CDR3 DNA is TGTGCCTGGAGGGGACAGGGGGCTCATGGCTACACCTTC.

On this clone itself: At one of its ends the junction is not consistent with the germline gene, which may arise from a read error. In DNA form, the CDR3 reads TGTGCCGGCAGGGCCTTAGGACTAGCGGGGGGTTGGTACTTC. Protein product: CAGRALGLAGGWYF. The chain combines TRBV27 with TRBJ2-5, with 14 positions matching TRBD2. CDR3 length equals 14 residues. Germline CDR1 reads MNHEY; CDR2 reads SMNVEV (reference sequence).

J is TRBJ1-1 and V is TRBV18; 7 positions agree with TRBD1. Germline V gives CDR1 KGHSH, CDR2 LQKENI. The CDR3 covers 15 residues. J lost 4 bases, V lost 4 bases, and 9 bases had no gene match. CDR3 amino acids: CASSHATGIGTEAFF. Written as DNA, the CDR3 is TGTGCCAGCTCACACGCGACAGGGATCGGCACTGAAGCTTTCTTT.

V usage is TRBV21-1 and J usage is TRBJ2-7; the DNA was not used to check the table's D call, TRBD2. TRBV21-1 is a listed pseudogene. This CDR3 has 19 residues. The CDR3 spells CASSSTSGINRRHSYEQYF. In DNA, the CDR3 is TGTGCCAGCAGCTCGACTAGCGGGATTAACCGTCGCCACTCCTACGAGCAGTACTTC.

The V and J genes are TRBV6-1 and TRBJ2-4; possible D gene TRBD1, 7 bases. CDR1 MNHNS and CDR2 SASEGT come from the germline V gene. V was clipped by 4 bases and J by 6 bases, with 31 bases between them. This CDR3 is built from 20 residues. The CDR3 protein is CASSVRALSGTATRGNIQYF. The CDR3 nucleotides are TGTGCCAGCAGTGTAAGGGCCCTCTCCGGGACAGCGACGCGGGGAAACATTCAGTACTTC.

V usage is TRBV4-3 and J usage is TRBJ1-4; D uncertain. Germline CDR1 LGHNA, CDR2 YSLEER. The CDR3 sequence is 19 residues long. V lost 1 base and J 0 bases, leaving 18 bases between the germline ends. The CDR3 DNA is TGCGCCAGCAGCCAAGGGAATGGGCCGAGCCTTGCAACTAATGAAAAACTGTTTTTT. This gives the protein CASSQGNGPSLATNEKLFF.

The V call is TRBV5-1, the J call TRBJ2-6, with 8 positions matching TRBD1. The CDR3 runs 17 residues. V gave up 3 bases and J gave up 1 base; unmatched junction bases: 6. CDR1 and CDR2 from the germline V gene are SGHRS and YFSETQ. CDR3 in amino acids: CASSSTGAGSGANVLTF. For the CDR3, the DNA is TGCGCCAGCAGCTCGACAGGGGCCGGATCTGGGGCCAACGTCCTGACTTTC.

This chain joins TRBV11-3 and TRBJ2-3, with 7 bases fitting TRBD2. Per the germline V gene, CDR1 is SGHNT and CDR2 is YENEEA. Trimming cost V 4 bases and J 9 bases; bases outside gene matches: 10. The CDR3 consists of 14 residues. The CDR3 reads CASSSRALGGTQYF. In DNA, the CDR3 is TGTGCCAGCAGCTCCCGGGCTTTGGGGGGGACGCAGTATTTT.

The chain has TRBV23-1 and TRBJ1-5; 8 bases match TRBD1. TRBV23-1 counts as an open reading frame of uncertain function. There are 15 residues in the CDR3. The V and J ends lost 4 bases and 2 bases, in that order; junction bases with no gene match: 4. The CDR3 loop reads CASSRRGLGNQPQHF. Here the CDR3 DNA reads TGCGCCAGCAGTCGCAGGGGGCTGGGCAATCAGCCCCAGCATTTT.

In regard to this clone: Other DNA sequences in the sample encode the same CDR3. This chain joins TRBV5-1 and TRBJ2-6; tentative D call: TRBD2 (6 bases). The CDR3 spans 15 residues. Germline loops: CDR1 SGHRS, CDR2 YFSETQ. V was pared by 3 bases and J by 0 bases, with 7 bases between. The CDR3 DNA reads TGCGCCAGCAGCTCGGGACTCTCTGGGGCCAACGTCCTGACTTTC. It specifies CASSSGLSGANVLTF. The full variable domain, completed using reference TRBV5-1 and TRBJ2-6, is KAGVTQTPRYLIKTRGQQVTLSCSPISGHRSVSWYQQTPGQGLQFLFEYFSETQRNKGNFPGRFSGRQFSNSRSEMNVSTLELGDSALYLCASSSGLSGANVLTFGAGSRLTVL.

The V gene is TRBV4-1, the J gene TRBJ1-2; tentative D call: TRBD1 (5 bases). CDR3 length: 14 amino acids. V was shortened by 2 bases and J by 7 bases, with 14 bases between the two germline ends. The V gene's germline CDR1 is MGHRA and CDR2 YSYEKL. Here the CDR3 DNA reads TGCGCCAGCAGCCAATCGGAGACAGTCCCTGGCTACACCTTC. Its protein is CASSQSETVPGYTF.

In nucleotides, the CDR3 is TGTGCCAGTAGTCGTGCAGGGGTCTGGGTCGGGGAGCTGTTTTTT. Encoded protein: CASSRAGVWVGELFF. V is TRBV19 and J is TRBJ2-2; tentatively, D is TRBD1 (6 bases). The CDR3 is 15 amino acids. V dropped 5 bases and J dropped 7 bases, with 17 bases sitting between them. The germline V gene has CDR1 LNHDA and CDR2 SQIVND (reference sequence).

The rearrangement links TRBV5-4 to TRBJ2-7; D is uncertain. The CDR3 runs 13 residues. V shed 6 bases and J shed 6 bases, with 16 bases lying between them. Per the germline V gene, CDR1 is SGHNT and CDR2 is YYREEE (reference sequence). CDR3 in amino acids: CASTLLGVSEQYF. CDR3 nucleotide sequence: TGTGCCAGCACCCTCCTCGGAGTGAGCGAGCAGTACTTC.

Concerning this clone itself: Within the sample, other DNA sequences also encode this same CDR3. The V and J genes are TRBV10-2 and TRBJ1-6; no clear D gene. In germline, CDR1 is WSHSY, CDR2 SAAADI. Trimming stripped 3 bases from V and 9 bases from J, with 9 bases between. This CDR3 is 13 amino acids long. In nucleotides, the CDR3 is TGCGCCAGCAGTGAAGGTGGGAGTTCACCCCTCCACTTT. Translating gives CASSEGGSSPLHF.

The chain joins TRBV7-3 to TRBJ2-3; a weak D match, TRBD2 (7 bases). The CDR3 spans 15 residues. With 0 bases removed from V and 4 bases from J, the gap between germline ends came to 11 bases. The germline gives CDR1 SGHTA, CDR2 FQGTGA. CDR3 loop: CASSLTGGAADTQYF. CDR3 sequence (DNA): TGTGCCAGCAGCTTAACGGGGGGGGCCGCAGATACGCAGTATTTT.

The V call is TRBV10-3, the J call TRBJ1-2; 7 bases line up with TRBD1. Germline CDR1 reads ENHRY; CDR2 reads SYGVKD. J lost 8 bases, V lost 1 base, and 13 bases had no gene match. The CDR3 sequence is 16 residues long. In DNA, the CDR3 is TGTGCCATCAGTGAGTACGCGAGACAGGGTAGCCGAGGCTACACCTTC. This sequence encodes CAISEYARQGSRGYTF.

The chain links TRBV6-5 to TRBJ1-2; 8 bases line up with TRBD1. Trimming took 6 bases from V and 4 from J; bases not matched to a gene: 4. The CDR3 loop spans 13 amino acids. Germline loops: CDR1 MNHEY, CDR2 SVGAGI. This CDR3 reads CASRSGQGYGYTF. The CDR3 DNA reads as TGTGCCAGCAGGTCCGGACAGGGCTATGGCTACACCTTC.

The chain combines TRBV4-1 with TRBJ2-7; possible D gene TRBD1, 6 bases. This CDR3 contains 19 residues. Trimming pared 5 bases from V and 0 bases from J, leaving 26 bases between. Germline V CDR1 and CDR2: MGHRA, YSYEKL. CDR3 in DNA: TGCGCCAGCAGCTGGGGCCAAACGGATTCCAGGGGCAGCTCCTACGAGCAGTACTTC. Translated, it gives CASSWGQTDSRGSSYEQYF.

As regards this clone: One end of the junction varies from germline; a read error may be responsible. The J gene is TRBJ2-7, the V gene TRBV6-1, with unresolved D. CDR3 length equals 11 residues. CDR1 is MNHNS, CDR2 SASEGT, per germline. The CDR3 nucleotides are TGTGCCAGAAGTGATATCTACGAGCAGTACTTC. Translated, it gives CARSDIYEQYF.

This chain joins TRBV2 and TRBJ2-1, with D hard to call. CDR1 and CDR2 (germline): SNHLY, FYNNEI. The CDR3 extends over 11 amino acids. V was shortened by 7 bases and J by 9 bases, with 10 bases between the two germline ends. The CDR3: CASMPIGEQFF. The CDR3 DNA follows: TGTGCCAGCATGCCAATCGGTGAGCAGTTCTTC.

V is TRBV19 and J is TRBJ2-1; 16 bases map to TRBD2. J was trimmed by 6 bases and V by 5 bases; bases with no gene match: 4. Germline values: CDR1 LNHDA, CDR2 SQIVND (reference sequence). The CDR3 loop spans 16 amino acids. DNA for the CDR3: TGTGCCAGTAGTCGGGGACTAGCGGGGGGGCGCAATGAGCAGTTCTTC. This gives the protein CASSRGLAGGRNEQFF. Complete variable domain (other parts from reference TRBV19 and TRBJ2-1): DGGITQSPKYLFRKEGQNVTLSCEQNLNHDAMYWYRQDPGQGLRLIYYSQIVNDFQKGDIAEGYSVSREKKESFPLTVTSAQKNPTAFYLCASSRGLAGGRNEQFFGPGTRLTVL.

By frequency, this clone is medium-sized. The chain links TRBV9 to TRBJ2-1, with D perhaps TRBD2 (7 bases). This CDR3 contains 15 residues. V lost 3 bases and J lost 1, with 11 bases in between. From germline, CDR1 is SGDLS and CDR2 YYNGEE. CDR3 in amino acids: CASSEGGKSYNEQFF. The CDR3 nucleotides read TGTGCCAGCAGCGAGGGGGGGAAATCCTACAATGAGCAGTTCTTC.

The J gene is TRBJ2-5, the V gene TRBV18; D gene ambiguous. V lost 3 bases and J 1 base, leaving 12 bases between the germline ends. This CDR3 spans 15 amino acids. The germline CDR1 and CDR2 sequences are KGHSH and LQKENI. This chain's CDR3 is CASSPPGTVQETQYF. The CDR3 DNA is TGTGCCAGCTCACCCCCCGGAACAGTCCAAGAGACCCAGTACTTC.

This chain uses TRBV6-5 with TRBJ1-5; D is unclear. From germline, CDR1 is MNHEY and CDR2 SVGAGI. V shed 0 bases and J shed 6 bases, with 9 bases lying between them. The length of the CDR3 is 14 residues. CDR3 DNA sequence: TGTGCCAGCAGTTACTCTCTGATCGGTCAGCCCCAGCATTTT. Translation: CASSYSLIGQPQHF.